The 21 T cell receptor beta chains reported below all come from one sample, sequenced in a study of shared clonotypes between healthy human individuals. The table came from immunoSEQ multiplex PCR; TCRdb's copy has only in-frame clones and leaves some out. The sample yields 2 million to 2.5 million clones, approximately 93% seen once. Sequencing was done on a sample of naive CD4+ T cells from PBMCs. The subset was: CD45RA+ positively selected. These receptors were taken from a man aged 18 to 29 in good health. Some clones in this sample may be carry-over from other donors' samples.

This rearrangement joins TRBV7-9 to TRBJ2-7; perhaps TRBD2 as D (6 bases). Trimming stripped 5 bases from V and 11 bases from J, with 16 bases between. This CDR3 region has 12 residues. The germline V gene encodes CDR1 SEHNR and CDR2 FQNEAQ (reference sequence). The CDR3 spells CASSPIPPGEYF. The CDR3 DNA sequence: TGTGCCAGCAGCCCGATCCCCCCGGGGGAGTACTTC.

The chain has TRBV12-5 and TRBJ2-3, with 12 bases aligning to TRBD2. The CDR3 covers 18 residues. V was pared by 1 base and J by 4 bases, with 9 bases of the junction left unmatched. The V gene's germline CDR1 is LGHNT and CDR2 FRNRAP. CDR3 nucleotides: TGTGCTAGTGGTTTGGCGACTAGCGGGAGTGTGGGTGCAGATACGCAGTATTTT. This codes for CASGLATSGSVGADTQYF. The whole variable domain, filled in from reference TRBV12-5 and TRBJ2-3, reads DARVTQTPRHKVTEMGQEVTMRCQPILGHNTVFWYRQTMMQGLELLAYFRNRAPLDDSGMPKDRFSAEMPDATLATLKIQPSEPRDSAVYFCASGLATSGSVGADTQYFGPGTRLTVL.

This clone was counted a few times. The CDR3, as DNA: TGCGCCAGCCACAAGGACCCCACTCATTTT. It is translated as CASHKDPTHF. The chain has TRBV4-1 and TRBJ1-5; D not certain. V was clipped by 8 bases and J by 16 bases, with 15 bases between them. CDR1 MGHRA and CDR2 YSYEKL come from the germline V gene. CDR3 length: 10 amino acids.

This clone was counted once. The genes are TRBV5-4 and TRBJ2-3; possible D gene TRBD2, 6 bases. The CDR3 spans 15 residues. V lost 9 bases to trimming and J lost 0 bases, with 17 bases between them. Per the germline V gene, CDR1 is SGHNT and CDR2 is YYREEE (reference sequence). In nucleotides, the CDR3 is TGTGCCACGGTGAGGGGAGGCCTTAGCACAGATACGCAGTATTTT. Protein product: CATVRGGLSTDTQYF. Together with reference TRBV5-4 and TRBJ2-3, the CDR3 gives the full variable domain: ETGVTQSPTHLIKTRGQQVTLRCSSQSGHNTVSWYQQALGQGPQFIFQYYREEENGRGNFPPRFSGLQFPNYSSELNVNALELDDSALYLCATVRGGLSTDTQYFGPGTRLTVL.

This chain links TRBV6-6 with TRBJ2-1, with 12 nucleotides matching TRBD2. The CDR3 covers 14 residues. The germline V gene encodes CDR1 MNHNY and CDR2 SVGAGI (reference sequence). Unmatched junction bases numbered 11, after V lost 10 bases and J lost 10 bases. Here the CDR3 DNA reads TGTGCCACCCACCCAGGGACTAGCGGGCCGGAGCAGTTCTTC. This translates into CATHPGTSGPEQFF.

The CDR3 reads CATCQSTGNYGYTF. In nucleotides, the CDR3 is TGTGCCACCTGCCAATCGACAGGGAACTATGGCTACACCTTC. This chain connects TRBV2 to TRBJ1-2; 7 nucleotides agree with TRBD1. J lost 2 bases, V lost 10 bases, and 10 bases had no gene match. The CDR3 consists of 14 residues. From germline, CDR1 is SNHLY and CDR2 FYNNEI.

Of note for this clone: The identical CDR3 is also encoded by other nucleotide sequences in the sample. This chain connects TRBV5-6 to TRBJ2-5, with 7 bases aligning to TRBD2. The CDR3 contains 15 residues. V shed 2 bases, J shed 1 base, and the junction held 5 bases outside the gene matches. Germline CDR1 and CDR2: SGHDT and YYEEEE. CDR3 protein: CASSFRTGGQETQYF. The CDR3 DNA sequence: TGTGCCAGCAGCTTCCGGACGGGGGGCCAAGAGACCCAGTACTTC.

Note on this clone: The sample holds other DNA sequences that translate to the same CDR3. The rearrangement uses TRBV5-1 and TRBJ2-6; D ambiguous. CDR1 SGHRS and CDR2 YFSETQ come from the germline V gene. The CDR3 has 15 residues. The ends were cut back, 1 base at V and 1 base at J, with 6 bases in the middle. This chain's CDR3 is CASSLSASGANVLTF. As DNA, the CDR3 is TGCGCCAGCAGCTTGTCGGCGTCTGGGGCCAACGTCCTGACTTTC.

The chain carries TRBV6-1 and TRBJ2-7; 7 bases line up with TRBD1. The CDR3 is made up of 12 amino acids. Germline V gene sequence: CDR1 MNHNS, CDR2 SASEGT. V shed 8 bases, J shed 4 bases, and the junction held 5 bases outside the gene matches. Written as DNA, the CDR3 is TGTGCCAGCGTTGGGACAGCTTACGAGCAGTACTTC. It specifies CASVGTAYEQYF.

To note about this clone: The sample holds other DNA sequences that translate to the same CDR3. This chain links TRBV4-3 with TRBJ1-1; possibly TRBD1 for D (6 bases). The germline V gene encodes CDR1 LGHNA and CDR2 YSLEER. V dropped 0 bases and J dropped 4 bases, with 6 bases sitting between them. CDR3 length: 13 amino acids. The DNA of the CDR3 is TGCGCCAGCAGCCAAGACAGGGGCACTGAAGCTTTCTTT. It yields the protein CASSQDRGTEAFF.

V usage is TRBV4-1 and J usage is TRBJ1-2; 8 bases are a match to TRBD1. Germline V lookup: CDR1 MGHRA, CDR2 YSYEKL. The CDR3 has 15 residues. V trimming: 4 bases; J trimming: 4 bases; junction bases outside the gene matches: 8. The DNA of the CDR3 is TGCGCCAGCAGCCCCCCGGCAGGGGGCTTCTATGGCTACACCTTC. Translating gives CASSPPAGGFYGYTF.

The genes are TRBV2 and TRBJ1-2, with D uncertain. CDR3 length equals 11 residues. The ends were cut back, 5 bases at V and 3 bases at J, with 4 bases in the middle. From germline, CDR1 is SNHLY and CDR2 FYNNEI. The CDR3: CASSFYYGYTF. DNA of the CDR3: TGTGCCAGCAGTTTCTACTATGGCTACACCTTC.

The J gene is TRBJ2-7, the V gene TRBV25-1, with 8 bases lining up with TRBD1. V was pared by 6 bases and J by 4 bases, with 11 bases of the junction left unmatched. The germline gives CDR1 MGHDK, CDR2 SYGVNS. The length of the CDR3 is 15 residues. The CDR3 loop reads CASSVRQGTLYEQYF. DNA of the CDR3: TGTGCCAGCAGCGTAAGACAGGGGACGTTATACGAGCAGTACTTC.

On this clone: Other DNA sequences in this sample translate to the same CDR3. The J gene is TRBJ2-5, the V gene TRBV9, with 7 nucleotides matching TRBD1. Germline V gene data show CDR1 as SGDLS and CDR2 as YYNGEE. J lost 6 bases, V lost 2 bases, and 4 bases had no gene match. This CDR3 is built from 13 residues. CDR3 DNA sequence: TGTGCCAGCAGCGTTGGCAGGGGGAAGACCCAGTACTTC. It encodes CASSVGRGKTQYF.

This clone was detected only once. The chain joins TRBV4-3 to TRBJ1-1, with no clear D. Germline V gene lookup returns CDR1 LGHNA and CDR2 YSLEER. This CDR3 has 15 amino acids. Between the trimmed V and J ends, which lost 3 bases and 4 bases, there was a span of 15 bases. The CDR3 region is CASSHLDGRVTEAFF. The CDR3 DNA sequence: TGCGCCAGCAGCCACCTGGACGGGAGGGTCACTGAAGCTTTCTTT.

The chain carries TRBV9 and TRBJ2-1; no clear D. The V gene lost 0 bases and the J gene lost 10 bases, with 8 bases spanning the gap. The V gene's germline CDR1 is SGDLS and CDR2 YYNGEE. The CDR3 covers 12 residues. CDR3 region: CASSVGRSEQFF. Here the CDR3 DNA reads TGTGCCAGCAGCGTAGGTAGGTCGGAGCAGTTCTTC.

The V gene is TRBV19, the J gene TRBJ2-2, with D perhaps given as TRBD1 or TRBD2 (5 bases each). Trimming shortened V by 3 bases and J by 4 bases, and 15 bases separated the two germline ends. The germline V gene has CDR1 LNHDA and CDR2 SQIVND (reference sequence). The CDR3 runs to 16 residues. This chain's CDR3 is CASSILAGTGTGELFF. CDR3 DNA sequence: TGTGCCAGTAGTATCTTAGCAGGGACCGGCACCGGGGAGCTGTTTTTT. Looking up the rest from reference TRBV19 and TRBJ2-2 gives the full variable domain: DGGITQSPKYLFRKEGQNVTLSCEQNLNHDAMYWYRQDPGQGLRLIYYSQIVNDFQKGDIAEGYSVSREKKESFPLTVTSAQKNPTAFYLCASSILAGTGTGELFFGEGSRLTVL.

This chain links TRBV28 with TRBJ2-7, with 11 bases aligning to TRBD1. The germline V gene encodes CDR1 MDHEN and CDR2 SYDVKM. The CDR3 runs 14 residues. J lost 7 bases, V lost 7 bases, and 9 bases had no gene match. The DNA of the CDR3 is TGTGCCAGCAATTCCCGGGACAGGGGGAATGAGCAGTACTTC. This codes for CASNSRDRGNEQYF.

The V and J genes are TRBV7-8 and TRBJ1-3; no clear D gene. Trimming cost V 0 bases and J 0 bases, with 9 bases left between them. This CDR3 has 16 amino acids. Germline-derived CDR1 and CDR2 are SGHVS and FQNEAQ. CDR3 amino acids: CASSLAAGFSGNTIYF. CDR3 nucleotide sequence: TGTGCCAGCAGCTTAGCAGCAGGATTCTCTGGAAACACCATATATTTT.

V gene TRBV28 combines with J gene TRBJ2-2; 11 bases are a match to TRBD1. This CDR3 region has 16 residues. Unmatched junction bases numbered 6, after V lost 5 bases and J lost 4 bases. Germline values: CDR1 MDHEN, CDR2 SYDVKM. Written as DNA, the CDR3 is TGTGCCAGCAGTACACCGGGACAGGGGGTCACCGGGGAGCTGTTTTTT. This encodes CASSTPGQGVTGELFF.

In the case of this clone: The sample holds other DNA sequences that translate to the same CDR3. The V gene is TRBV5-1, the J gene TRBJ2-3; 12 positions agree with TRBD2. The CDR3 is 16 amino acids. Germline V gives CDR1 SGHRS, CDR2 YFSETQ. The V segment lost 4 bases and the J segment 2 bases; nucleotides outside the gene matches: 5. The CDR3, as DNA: TGCGCCAGCAGCCTCGGACTAGCGGGGCTCACAGATACGCAGTATTTT. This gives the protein CASSLGLAGLTDTQYF.